The clone carrying this T cell receptor (beta chain) has a handful of counts. Its antigen is undetermined. The data originate from a study of early T cells in non-severe SARS-CoV-2 infection. Study-wide findings and caveats: CD4 and private specificities were missed by VDJdb matching, which favored anti-spike CD8 responses.

There are 15 residues in the CDR3. The germline V gene has CDR1 MDHEN and CDR2 SYDVKM. With 5 bases clipped from V and 4 bases from J, the junction kept 10 bases outside the gene matches. Molecules of cDNA were individually given unique molecular identifiers that were attached to them. Via MiXCR, TCRdb re-called the 5' RACE reads, giving one row per CDR3 protein. The repertoire holds 65,000 to 95,000 distinct CDR3 sequences, with roughly a sixth as singletons. The receptor's source is an adult who was a healthcare worker with PCR-confirmed SARS-CoV-2 infection or an uninfected control (not recorded which). The sequencing input was whole blood. The V call is TRBV28, the J call TRBJ1-2; 7 bases map to TRBD1. The CDR3 DNA follows: TGTGCCAGCAGTCTTCCGGGAGGGGGCGGCTATGGCTACACCTTC. It translates to CASSLPGGGGYGYTF.